This T cell receptor (beta chain) was sequenced for a study of control samples from healthy donors and cancer patients. Sequencing was performed with immunoSEQ multiplex PCR; in TCRdb, only in-frame clones are kept and a portion is missing. The sample has 85,000 to 120,000 clones, about 91% seen once. This TCR derives from a woman aged 18-29 years in good health. Sequencing was carried out using blood.

DNA for the CDR3: TGCAGCGCACAGGGGAGTACCTATGGCTACACCTTC. Translation gives CSAQGSTYGYTF. The gene calls are TRBV29-1 and TRBJ1-2; 7 bases line up with TRBD1. Trimming at V came to 7 bases and at J to 4 bases, leaving 6 bases not matched to a gene. The CDR3 is 12 residues long. Germline CDR1 SQVTM, CDR2 ANQGSEA.